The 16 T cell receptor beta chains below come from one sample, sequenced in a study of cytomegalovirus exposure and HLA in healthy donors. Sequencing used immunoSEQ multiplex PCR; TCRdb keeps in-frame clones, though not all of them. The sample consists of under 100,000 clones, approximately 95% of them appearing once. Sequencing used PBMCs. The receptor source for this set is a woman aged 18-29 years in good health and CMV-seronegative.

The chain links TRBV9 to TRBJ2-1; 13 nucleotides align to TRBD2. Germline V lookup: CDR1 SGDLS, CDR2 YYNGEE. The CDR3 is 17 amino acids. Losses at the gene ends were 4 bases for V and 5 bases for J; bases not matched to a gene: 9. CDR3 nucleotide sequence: TGTGCCAGCAGCCCCCCACGGACTAGCGGGGGCCACAATGAGCAGTTCTTC. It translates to CASSPPRTSGGHNEQFF.

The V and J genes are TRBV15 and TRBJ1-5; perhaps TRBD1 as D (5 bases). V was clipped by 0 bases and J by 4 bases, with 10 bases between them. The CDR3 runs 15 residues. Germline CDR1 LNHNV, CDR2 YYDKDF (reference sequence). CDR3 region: CATSRDNRSNQPQHF. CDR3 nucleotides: TGTGCCACCAGCAGAGATAACAGGTCGAATCAGCCCCAGCATTTT.

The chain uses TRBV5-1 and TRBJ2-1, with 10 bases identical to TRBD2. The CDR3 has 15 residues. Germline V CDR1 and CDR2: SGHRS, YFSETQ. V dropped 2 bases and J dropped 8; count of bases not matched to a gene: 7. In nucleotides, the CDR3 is TGCGCCAGCAGCTTAGCGGGAGGGGAATTCGATGAGCAGTTCTTC. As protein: CASSLAGGEFDEQFF. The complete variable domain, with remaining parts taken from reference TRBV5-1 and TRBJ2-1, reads KAGVTQTPRYLIKTRGQQVTLSCSPISGHRSVSWYQQTPGQGLQFLFEYFSETQRNKGNFPGRFSGRQFSNSRSEMNVSTLELGDSALYLCASSLAGGEFDEQFFGPGTRLTVL.

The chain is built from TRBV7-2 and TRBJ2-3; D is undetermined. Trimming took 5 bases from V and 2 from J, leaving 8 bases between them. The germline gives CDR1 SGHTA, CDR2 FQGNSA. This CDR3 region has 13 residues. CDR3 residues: CASSPGPTDTQYF. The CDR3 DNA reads TGTGCCAGCAGCCCCGGTCCCACAGATACGCAGTATTTT.

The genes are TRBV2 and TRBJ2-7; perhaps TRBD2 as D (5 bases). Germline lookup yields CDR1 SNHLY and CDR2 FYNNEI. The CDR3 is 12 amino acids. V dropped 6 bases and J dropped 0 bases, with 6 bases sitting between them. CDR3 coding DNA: TGTGCCAGCAGACGGGGCTCCTACGAGCAGTACTTC. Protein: CASRRGSYEQYF.

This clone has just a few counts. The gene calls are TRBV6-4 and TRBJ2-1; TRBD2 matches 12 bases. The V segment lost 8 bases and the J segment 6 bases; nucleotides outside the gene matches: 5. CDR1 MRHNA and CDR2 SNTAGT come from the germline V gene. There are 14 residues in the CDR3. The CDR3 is CASGGLAGSNEQFF. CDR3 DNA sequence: TGTGCCAGCGGGGGACTAGCGGGTAGCAATGAGCAGTTCTTC.

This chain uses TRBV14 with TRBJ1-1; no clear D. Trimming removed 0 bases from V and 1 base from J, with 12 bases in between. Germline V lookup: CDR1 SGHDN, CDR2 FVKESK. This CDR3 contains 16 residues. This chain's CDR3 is CASSQDSFRQNTEAFF. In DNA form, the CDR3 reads TGTGCCAGCAGCCAAGATTCCTTTAGACAGAACACTGAAGCTTTCTTT. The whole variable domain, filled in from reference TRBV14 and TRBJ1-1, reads EAGVTQFPSHSVIEKGQTVTLRCDPISGHDNLYWYRRVMGKEIKFLLHFVKESKQDESGMPNNRFLAERTGGTYSTLKVQPAELEDSGVYFCASSQDSFRQNTEAFFGQGTRLTVV.

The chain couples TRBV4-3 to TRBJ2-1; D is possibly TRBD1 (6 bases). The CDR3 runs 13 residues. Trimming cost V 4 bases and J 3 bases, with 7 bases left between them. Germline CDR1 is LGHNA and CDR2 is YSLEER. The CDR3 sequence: CASSPDSYNEQFF. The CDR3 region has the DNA TGCGCCAGCAGCCCGGACAGCTACAATGAGCAGTTCTTC.

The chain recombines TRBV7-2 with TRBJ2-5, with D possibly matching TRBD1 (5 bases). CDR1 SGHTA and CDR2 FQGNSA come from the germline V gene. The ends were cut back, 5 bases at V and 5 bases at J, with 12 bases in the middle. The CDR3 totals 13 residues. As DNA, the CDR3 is TGTGCCAGCAGCCGAGCAGGGTGGGAGACCCAGTACTTC. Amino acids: CASSRAGWETQYF. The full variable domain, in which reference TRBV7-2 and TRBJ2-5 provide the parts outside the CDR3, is GAGVSQSPSNKVTEKGKDVELRCDPISGHTALYWYRQSLGQGLEFLIYFQGNSAPDKSGLPSDRFSAERTGGSVSTLTIQRTQQEDSAVYLCASSRAGWETQYFGPGTRLLVL.

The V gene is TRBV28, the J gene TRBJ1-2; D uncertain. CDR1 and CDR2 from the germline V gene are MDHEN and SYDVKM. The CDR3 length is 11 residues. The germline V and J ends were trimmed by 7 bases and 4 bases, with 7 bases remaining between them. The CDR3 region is CASMGGYGYTF. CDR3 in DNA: TGTGCCAGCATGGGAGGCTATGGCTACACCTTC.

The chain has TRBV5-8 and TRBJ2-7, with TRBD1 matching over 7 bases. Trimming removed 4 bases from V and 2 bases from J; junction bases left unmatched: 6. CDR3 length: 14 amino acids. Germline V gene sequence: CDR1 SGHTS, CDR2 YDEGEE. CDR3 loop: CASSPRQGPYEQYF. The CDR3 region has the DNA TGTGCCAGCAGCCCGAGACAGGGCCCCTACGAGCAGTACTTC.

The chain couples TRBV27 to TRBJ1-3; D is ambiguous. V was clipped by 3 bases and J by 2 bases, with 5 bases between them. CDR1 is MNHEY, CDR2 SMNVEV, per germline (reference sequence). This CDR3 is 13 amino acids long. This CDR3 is CASSFRTGNTIYF. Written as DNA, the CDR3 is TGTGCCAGCAGTTTCAGGACTGGAAACACCATATATTTT.

CDR3 amino acids: CASSPGAGGQADTQYF. CDR3 in DNA: TGTGCCAGCAGCCCGGGCGCGGGGGGGCAGGCAGATACGCAGTATTTT. The chain uses TRBV11-3 and TRBJ2-3; 9 nucleotides match TRBD2. V was clipped by 5 bases and J by 4 bases; unmatched bases: 10. Looked up from germline, CDR1 is SGHNT and CDR2 is YENEEA. The CDR3 is made up of 16 amino acids.

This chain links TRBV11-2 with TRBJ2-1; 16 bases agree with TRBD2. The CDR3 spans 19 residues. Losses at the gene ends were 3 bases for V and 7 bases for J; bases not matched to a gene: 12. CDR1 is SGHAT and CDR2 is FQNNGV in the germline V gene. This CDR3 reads CASSFDLGGLAGGLNEQFF. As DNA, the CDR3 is TGTGCCAGCAGCTTTGACCTTGGGGGACTAGCGGGGGGGCTGAATGAGCAGTTCTTC.

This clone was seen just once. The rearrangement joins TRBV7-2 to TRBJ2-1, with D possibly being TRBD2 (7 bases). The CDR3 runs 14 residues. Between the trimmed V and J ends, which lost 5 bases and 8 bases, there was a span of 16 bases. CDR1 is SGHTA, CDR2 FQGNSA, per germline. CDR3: CASSTIRGADEQFF. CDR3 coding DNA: TGTGCCAGCAGCACAATTCGGGGGGCCGATGAGCAGTTCTTC.

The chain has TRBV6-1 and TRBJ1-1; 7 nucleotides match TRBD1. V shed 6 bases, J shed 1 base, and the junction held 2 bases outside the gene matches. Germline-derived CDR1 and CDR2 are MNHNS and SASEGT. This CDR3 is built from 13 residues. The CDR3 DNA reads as TGTGCCAGCAGCCGGGACAGGAACACTGAAGCTTTCTTT. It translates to CASSRDRNTEAFF.